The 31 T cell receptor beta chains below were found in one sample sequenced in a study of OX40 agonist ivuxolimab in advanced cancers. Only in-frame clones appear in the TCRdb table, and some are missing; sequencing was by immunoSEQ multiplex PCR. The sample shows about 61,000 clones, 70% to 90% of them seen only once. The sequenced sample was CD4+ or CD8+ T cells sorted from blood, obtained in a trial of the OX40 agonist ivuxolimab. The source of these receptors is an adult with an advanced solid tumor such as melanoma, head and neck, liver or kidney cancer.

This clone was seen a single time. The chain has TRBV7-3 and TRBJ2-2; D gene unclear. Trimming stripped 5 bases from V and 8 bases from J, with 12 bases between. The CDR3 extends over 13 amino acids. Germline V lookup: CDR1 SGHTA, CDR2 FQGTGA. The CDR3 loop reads CASSRPGVGELFF. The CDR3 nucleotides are TGTGCCAGCAGCCGCCCAGGTGTTGGGGAGCTGTTTTTT.

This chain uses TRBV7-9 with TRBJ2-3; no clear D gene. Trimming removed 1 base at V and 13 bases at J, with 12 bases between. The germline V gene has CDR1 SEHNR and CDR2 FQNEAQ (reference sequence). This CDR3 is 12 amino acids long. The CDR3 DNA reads TGTGCCAGCAGCTTAGAAGAAGTGCGGAAGTATTTT. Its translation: CASSLEEVRKYF. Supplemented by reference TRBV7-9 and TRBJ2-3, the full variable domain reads DTGVSQNPRHKITKRGQNVTFRCDPISEHNRLYWYRQTLGQGPEFLTYFQNEAQLEKSRLLSDRFSAERPKGSFSTLEIQRTEQGDSAMYLCASSLEEVRKYFGPGTRLTVL.

The CDR3 region is CASSLAGASNEKLFF. The CDR3 DNA reads TGTGCCAGCAGCTTAGCAGGGGCCTCTAATGAAAAACTGTTTTTT. The J gene is TRBJ1-4, the V gene TRBV7-6; tentatively, D is TRBD1 (5 bases). The V gene's germline CDR1 is SGHVS and CDR2 FNYEAQ. The germline V and J ends were trimmed by 0 bases and 3 bases, with 8 bases remaining between them. The CDR3 length is 15 residues. The variable domain in full, completed from reference TRBV7-6 and TRBJ1-4, reads GAGVSQSPRYKVTKRGQDVALRCDPISGHVSLYWYRQALGQGPEFLTYFNYEAQQDKSGLPNDRFSAERPEGSISTLTIQRTEQRDSAMYRCASSLAGASNEKLFFGSGTQLSVL.

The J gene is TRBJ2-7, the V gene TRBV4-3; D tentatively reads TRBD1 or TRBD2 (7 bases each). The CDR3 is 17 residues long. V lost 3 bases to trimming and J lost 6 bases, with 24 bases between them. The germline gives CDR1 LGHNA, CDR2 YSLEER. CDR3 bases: TGCGCCAGCAGCCAGGCTTCAGGGGGGGACTGGGTTTTCGAGCAGTACTTC. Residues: CASSQASGGDWVFEQYF.

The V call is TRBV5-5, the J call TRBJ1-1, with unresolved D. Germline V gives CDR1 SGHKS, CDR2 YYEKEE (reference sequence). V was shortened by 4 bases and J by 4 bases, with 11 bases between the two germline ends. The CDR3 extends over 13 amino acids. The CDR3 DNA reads TGTGCCAGCAGCCCGCCCCGGGTCACTGAAGCTTTCTTT. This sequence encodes CASSPPRVTEAFF.

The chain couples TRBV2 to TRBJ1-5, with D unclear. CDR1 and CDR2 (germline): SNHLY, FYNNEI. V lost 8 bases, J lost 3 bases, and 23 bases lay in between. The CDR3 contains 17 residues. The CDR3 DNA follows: TGTGCCAGCGGGTCGGGAGGAACTTCCCGAGTCAATCAGCCCCAGCATTTT. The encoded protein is CASGSGGTSRVNQPQHF.

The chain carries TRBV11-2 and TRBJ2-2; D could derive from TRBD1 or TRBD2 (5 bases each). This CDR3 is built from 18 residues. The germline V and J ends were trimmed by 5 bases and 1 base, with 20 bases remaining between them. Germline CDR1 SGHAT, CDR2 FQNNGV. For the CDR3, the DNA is TGTGCCAGCAGCCCGAGAGGGGCCGGGGCCGAGAACACCGGGGAGCTGTTTTTT. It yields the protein CASSPRGAGAENTGELFF.

The CDR3 DNA follows: TGCAGCGTGCAAAGGGGGGACGAGCAGTACTTC. Translation: CSVQRGDEQYF. The chain uses TRBV29-1 and TRBJ2-7; D could derive from TRBD1 or TRBD2 (6 bases each). The V end lost 6 bases, the J end lost 5 bases, and 11 bases lay between the germline ends. Germline values: CDR1 SQVTM, CDR2 ANQGSEA. This CDR3 spans 11 amino acids.

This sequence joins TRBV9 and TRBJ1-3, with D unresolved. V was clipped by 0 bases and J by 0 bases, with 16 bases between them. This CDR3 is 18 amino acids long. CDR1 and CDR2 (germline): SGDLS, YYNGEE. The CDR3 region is CASSVDLGLTNSGNTIYF. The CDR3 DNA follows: TGTGCCAGCAGCGTAGATCTAGGGCTGACTAACTCTGGAAACACCATATATTTT.

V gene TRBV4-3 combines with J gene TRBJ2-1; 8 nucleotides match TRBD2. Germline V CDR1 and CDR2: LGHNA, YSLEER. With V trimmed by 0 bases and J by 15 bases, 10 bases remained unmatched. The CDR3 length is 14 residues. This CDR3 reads CASSQDERETGLFF. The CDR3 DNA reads TGCGCCAGCAGCCAAGATGAGCGGGAGACGGGCCTGTTCTTC.

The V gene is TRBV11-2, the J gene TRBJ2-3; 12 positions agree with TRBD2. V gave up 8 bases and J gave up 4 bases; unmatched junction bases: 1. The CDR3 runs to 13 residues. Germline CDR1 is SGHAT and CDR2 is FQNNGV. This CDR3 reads CASGLAGPDTQYF. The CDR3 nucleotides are TGTGCCAGCGGACTAGCGGGGCCAGATACGCAGTATTTT.

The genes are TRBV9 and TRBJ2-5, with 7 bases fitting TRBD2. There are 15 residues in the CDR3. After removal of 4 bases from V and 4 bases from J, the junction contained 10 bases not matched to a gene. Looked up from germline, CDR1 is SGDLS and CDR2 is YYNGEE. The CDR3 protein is CASSRGVEIIETQYF. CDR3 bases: TGTGCCAGCAGCCGGGGGGTCGAGATAATAGAGACCCAGTACTTC. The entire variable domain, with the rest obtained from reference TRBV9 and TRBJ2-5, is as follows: DSGVTQTPKHLITATGQRVTLRCSPRSGDLSVYWYQQSLDQGLQFLIQYYNGEERAKGNILERFSAQQFPDLHSELNLSSLELGDSALYFCASSRGVEIIETQYFGPGTRLLVL.

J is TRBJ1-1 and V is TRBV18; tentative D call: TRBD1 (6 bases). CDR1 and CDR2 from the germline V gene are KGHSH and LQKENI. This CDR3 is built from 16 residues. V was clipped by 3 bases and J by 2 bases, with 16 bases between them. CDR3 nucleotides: TGTGCCAGCTCACCTCGGACGGGGGGCGCAAACACTGAAGCTTTCTTT. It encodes CASSPRTGGANTEAFF.

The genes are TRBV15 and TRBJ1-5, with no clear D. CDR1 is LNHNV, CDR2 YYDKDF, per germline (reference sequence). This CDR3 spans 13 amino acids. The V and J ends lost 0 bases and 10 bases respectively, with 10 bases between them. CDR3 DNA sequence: TGTGCCACCAGCAGAGATCCCGTACAACCCCAGCATTTT. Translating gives CATSRDPVQPQHF.

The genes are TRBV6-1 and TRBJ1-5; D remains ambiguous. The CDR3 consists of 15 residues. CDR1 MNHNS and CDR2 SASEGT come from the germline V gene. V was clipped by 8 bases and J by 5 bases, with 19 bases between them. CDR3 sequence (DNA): TGTGCCAGCCAACCCGAGGGTAGTTTGTATCAGCCCCAGCATTTT. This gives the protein CASQPEGSLYQPQHF.

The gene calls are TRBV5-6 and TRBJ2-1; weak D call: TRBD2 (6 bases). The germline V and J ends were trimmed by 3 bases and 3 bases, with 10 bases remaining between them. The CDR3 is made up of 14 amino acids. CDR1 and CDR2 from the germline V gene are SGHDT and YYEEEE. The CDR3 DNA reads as TGTGCCAGCAGCTCGGGGGTTGGCTACAATGAGCAGTTCTTC. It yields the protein CASSSGVGYNEQFF.

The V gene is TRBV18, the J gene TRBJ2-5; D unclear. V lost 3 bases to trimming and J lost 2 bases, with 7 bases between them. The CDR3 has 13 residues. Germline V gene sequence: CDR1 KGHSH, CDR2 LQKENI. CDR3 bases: TGTGCCAGCTCACCGGTGGGTCAAGAGACCCAGTACTTC. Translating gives CASSPVGQETQYF.

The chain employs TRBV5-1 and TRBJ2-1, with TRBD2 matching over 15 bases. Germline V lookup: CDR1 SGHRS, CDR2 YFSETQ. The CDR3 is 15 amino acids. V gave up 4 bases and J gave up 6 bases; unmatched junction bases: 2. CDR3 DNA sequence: TGCGCCAGCAGCCCGGGACTAGCGGGGGGCAATGAGCAGTTCTTC. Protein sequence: CASSPGLAGGNEQFF.

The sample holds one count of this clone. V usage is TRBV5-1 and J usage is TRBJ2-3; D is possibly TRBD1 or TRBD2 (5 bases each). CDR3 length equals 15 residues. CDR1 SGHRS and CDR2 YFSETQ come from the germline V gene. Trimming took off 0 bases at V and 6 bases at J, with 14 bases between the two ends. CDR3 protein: CASSLGQRRGDTQYF. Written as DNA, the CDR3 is TGCGCCAGCAGCTTGGGACAGCGGAGAGGGGATACGCAGTATTTT.

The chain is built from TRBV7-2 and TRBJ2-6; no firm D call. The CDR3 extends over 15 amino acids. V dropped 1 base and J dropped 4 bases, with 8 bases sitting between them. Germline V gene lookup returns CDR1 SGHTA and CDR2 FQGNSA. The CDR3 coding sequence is TGTGCCAGCAGCTTAGGTCAGGCCGGGGCCAACGTCCTGACTTTC. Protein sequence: CASSLGQAGANVLTF.

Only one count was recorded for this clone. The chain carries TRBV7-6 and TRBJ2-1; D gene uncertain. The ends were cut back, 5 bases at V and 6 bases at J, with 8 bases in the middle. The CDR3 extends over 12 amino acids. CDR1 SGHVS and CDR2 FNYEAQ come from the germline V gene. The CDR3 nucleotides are TGTGCCAGCAGCCAACCATCCAATGAGCAGTTCTTC. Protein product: CASSQPSNEQFF.

The CDR3 is CASSQGIADTQYF. In DNA form, the CDR3 reads TGTGCCAGCAGCCAGGGTATCGCAGATACGCAGTATTTT. This chain connects TRBV6-5 to TRBJ2-3, with D tentatively TRBD1 (5 bases). The germline V and J ends were trimmed by 6 bases and 4 bases, with 11 bases remaining between them. Germline V CDR1 and CDR2: MNHEY, SVGAGI. The CDR3 covers 13 residues.

The CDR3 DNA sequence: TGTGCCAGCAGCCAGAGGCGCGGGGGGGCCGGCGGCGATGAGCAGTTCTTC. Encoded protein: CASSQRRGGAGGDEQFF. The chain combines TRBV6-9 with TRBJ2-1, with 9 nucleotides matching TRBD2. CDR3 size: 17 residues. Germline loops: CDR1 MNHGY, CDR2 SVAAGI. The V segment lost 6 bases and the J segment 8 bases; nucleotides outside the gene matches: 17.

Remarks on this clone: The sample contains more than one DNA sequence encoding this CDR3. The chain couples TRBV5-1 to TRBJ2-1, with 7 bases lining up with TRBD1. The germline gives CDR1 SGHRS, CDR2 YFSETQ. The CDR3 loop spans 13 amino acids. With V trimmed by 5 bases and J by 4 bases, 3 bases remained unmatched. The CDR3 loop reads CASRGTEYNEQFF. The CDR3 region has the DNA TGCGCCAGCAGGGGGACAGAGTACAATGAGCAGTTCTTC.

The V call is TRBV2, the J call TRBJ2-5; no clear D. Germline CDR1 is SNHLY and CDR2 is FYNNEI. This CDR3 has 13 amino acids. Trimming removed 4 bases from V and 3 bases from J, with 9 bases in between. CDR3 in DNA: TGTGCCAGCAGTGGACGTGAGAAAGAGACCCAGTACTTC. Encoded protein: CASSGREKETQYF.

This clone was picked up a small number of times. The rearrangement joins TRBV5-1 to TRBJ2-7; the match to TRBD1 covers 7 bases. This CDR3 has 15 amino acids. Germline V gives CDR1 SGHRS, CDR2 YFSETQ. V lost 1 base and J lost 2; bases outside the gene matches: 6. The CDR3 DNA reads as TGCGCCAGCAGCTTGATTGACAGGGTGACCTACGAGCAGTACTTC. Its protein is CASSLIDRVTYEQYF.

The CDR3, as DNA: TGTGCCAGCAGCCCCCGCTGGATTGTAGACAATGAGCAGTTCTTC. Translating gives CASSPRWIVDNEQFF. The chain recombines TRBV7-8 with TRBJ2-1; no definite D call. The germline V and J ends were trimmed by 5 bases and 5 bases, with 16 bases remaining between them. CDR3 length: 15 amino acids. CDR1 is SGHVS, CDR2 FQNEAQ, per germline. The complete variable domain, with remaining parts taken from reference TRBV7-8 and TRBJ2-1, reads GAGVSQSPRYKVAKRGQDVALRCDPISGHVSLFWYQQALGQGPEFLTYFQNEAQLDKSGLPSDRFFAERPEGSVSTLKIQRTQQEDSAVYLCASSPRWIVDNEQFFGPGTRLTVL.

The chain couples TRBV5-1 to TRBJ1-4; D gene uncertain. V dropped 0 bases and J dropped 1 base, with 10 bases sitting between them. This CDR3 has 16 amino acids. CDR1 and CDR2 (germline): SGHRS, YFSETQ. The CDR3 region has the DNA TGCGCCAGCAGCTTGGGGGTGATAGAAACTAATGAAAAACTGTTTTTT. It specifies CASSLGVIETNEKLFF.

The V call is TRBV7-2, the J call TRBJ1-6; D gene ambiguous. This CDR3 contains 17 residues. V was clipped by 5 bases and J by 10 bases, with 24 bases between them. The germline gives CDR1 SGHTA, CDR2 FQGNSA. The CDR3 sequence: CASSRPRPGWGKSPLHF. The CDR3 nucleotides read TGTGCCAGCAGCCGGCCCCGGCCCGGGTGGGGAAAGTCACCCCTCCACTTT.

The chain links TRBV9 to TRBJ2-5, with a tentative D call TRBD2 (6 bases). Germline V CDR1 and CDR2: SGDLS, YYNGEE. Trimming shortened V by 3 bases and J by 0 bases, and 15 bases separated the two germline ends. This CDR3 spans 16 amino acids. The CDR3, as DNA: TGTGCCAGCAGCGGGCGGGACGGCTCGTACCAAGAGACCCAGTACTTC. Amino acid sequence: CASSGRDGSYQETQYF. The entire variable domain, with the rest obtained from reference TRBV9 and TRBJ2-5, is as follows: DSGVTQTPKHLITATGQRVTLRCSPRSGDLSVYWYQQSLDQGLQFLIQYYNGEERAKGNILERFSAQQFPDLHSELNLSSLELGDSALYFCASSGRDGSYQETQYFGPGTRLLVL.

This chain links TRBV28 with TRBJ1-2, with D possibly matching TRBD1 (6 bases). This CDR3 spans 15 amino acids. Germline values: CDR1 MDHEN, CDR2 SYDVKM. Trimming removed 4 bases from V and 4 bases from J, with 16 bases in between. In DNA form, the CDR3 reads TGTGCCAGCAGTTCAGACAGGCCGACGGGCTATGGCTACACCTTC. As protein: CASSSDRPTGYGYTF.